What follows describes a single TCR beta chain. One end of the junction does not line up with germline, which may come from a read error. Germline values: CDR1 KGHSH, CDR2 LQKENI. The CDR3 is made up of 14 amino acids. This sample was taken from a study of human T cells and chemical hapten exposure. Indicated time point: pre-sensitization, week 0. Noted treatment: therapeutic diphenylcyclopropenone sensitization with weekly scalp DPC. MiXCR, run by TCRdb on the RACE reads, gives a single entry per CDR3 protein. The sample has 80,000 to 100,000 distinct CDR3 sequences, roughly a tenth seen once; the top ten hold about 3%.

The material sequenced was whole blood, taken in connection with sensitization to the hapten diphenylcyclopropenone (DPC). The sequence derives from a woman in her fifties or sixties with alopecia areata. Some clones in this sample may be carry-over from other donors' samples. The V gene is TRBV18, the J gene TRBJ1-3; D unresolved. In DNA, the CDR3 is TGTGTCAGCTCACCGAAGATCTCTGGAAACACCATATATTTT. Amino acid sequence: CVSSPKISGNTIYF.